The rows below give T cell receptor beta chains drawn from one sample of a study of T-cell reconstitution after alpha-beta-depleted transplantation in children. TCRdb itself ran the PCR reads through MiXCR, one entry per CDR3 protein. Of about 110,000 distinct CDR3 sequences listed, around 6.4% are singletons. The source material was PBMCs, mostly from graft donor cells, sampled 360 days after TCRalphabeta/CD19-depleted stem cell transplant. The receptors originated from a male patient aged 2 to 9 who had a stem cell transplant for acute lymphoblastic leukemia, so the T cells may come from the graft donor. Each CDR3 is given with its conserved first and last residue. A D gene is named only where the DNA matches it firmly. A row's size may be missing; if present it is once, few, many or a size class.

j_call d_call v_call clone_size cdr3_aa cdr3_nt
TRBJ1-1 . TRBV5-6 many CASSFPSNTEAFF TGTGCCAGCAGCTTTCCCTCTAACACTGAAGCTTTCTTT
TRBJ2-1 TRBD2 TRBV9 . CASGTSGAYNEQFF TGTGCCAGCGGGACTAGCGGGGCTTACAATGAGCAGTTCTTC
TRBJ1-1 . TRBV28 . CASSLSAQGTEAFF TGTGCCAGCAGTTTATCAGCCCAGGGGACTGAAGCTTTCTTT
TRBJ2-3 . TRBV5-1 many CASSLRWGRTDTQYF TGCGCCAGCAGCTTAAGGTGGGGGCGGACAGATACGCAGTATTTT
TRBJ2-3 . TRBV7-3 many CASSATDTQYF TGTGCCAGCAGCGCTACAGATACGCAGTATTTT
TRBJ1-1 . TRBV5-6 many CASSPRGWAEAFF TGTGCCAGCAGTCCGCGGGGGTGGGCTGAAGCTTTCTTT
TRBJ1-5 . TRBV20-1 . CSASPGGPYSNQPQHF TGCAGTGCTAGTCCCGGCGGCCCTTATAGCAATCAGCCCCAGCATTTT
TRBJ1-2 . TRBV29-1 many CSVEEGYTF TGCAGCGTTGAAGAGGGCTACACCTTC
TRBJ1-2 . TRBV27 . CASSLGSGRGYGYTF TGTGCCAGCAGTTTAGGTTCGGGGCGAGGCTATGGCTACACCTTC
TRBJ2-4 . TRBV11-2 . CASSPSEGGVKSGGYF TGTGCCAGCAGCCCGTCCGAAGGGGGGGTTAAGTCCGGGGGGTACTTC
TRBJ1-2 . TRBV29-1 few CSVDGAWGYTF TGCAGCGTTGACGGGGCGTGGGGCTACACCTTC
TRBJ2-1 TRBD2 TRBV14 many CASSQVGLEKFF TGTGCCAGCAGCCAAGTGGGACTAGAAAAGTTCTTC
TRBJ2-5 TRBD2 TRBV30 . CAWSVGRGGRETQYF TGTGCCTGGAGTGTGGGTCGGGGGGGCCGGGAGACCCAGTACTTC
TRBJ2-5 . TRBV9 many CASSVGGTSQETQYF TGTGCCAGCAGCGTAGGGGGGACGAGCCAAGAGACCCAGTACTTC
TRBJ2-7 TRBD2 TRBV20-1 many CSAPGTSGVEQYF TGCAGTGCTCCCGGGACTAGCGGTGTCGAGCAGTACTTC
TRBJ1-2 . TRBV6-5 few CASSYSTGSANYGYTF TGTGCCAGCAGTTACTCGACTGGCAGCGCGAACTATGGCTACACCTTC
TRBJ2-2 . TRBV9 many CASSVEAGAVSELFF TGTGCCAGCAGCGTAGAGGCAGGGGCCGTAAGCGAGCTGTTTTTT
TRBJ2-7 . TRBV18 many CASSPLAGTSSYEQYF TGTGCCAGCTCACCACTTGCTGGGACCAGCTCCTACGAGCAGTACTTC
TRBJ2-5 . TRBV18 many CASSQIKSRIQETQYF TGTGCCAGCTCACAGATAAAAAGCCGTATCCAAGAGACCCAGTACTTC
TRBJ2-3 . TRBV7-2 many CASSSHGGYTDTQYF TGTGCCAGCAGCTCCCACGGCGGGTACACAGATACGCAGTATTTT
TRBJ2-7 TRBD2 TRBV20-1 many CSARSSGSRNEQYF TGCAGTGCTAGGTCTAGCGGGAGTAGGAACGAGCAGTACTTC
TRBJ2-7 . TRBV6-2/TRBV6-3 many CASSYGAGAYEQYF TGTGCCAGCAGTTACGGGGCAGGGGCCTACGAGCAGTACTTC
TRBJ1-4 . TRBV14 many CASSQDRGTNEKLFF TGTGCCAGCAGCCAAGATCGAGGAACTAATGAAAAACTGTTTTTT
TRBJ2-7 . TRBV10-3 many CAISEDLNEQYF TGTGCCATCAGTGAGGACCTTAACGAGCAGTACTTC
TRBJ2-4 . TRBV6-1 many CASSSWGGHRAKNIQYF TGTGCCAGCAGTAGCTGGGGGGGACACCGCGCCAAAAACATTCAGTACTTC
TRBJ2-1 TRBD1 TRBV6-1 . CASSEAPGGNEQFF TGTGCCAGCAGTGAAGCCCCAGGGGGCAATGAGCAGTTCTTC
TRBJ1-6 . TRBV25-1 few CASRARLNSPLHF TGTGCCAGCCGCGCCAGGCTTAATTCACCCCTCCACTTT
TRBJ2-1 . TRBV6-2/TRBV6-3 . CASRGFLRLRNEQFF TGTGCCAGCAGGGGGTTTCTCAGGCTTCGCAATGAGCAGTTCTTC
TRBJ2-4 . TRBV12-3/TRBV12-4 many CASSGTLAKNIQYF TGTGCCAGCAGTGGGACGCTAGCCAAAAACATTCAGTACTTC
TRBJ1-2 . TRBV30 many CAWSVTYYYGYTF TGTGCCTGGAGTGTCACATACTACTATGGCTACACCTTC
TRBJ2-7 TRBD2 TRBV6-1 few CASSSSGSPYEQYF TGTGCCAGCAGCTCTAGCGGGAGTCCCTACGAGCAGTACTTC
TRBJ2-7 TRBD2 TRBV28 many CASSPLLAGAYEQYF TGTGCCAGCAGCCCCCTACTAGCGGGAGCCTACGAGCAGTACTTC
TRBJ2-7 . TRBV7-9 few CASSLNSPYEQYF TGTGCCAGCAGCTTAAACAGTCCCTACGAGCAGTACTTC
TRBJ2-1 TRBD2 TRBV5-6 . CASSYPGGSSYNEQFF TGTGCCAGCAGCTACCCGGGAGGGAGCTCCTACAATGAGCAGTTCTTC
TRBJ1-2 . TRBV7-9 few CASSLGSPINGYTF TGTGCCAGCAGCTTGGGGAGCCCTATTAATGGCTACACCTTC
TRBJ2-3 . TRBV12-3/TRBV12-4 many CASSLGEVLDTQYF TGTGCCAGCAGTTTAGGGGAAGTCTTAGATACGCAGTATTTT
TRBJ1-3 TRBD1 TRBV6-5 few CASSPGGPGNTIYF TGTGCCAGCAGTCCAGGGGGCCCTGGAAACACCATATATTTT
TRBJ2-7 . TRBV20-1 many CSARERAYEQYF TGCAGTGCTAGGGAGAGAGCCTACGAGCAGTACTTC
TRBJ1-2 TRBD1 TRBV27 . CAKRDRGRRGTDGYTF TGTGCCAAGAGGGACAGGGGACGGAGAGGGACCGATGGCTACACCTTC
TRBJ2-7 . TRBV7-2 many CASSLRRVSYEQYF TGTGCCAGCAGCTTACGCCGGGTTTCCTACGAGCAGTACTTC
TRBJ2-1 TRBD1 TRBV2 . CASSRDRRDAFF TGTGCCAGCAGTCGGGACAGGCGAGATGCGTTCTTC
TRBJ1-5 . TRBV4-2 few CASSQERNRAQHF TGTGCCAGCAGCCAAGAGCGGAACCGAGCCCAGCATTTT
TRBJ1-5 . TRBV27 . CASSRGNNQPQHF TGTGCCAGCAGCCGGGGAAACAATCAGCCCCAGCATTTT
TRBJ2-7 . TRBV7-2 many CASSIPDRLSHEQYF TGTGCCAGCAGCATACCAGACAGGTTGAGCCACGAGCAGTACTTC